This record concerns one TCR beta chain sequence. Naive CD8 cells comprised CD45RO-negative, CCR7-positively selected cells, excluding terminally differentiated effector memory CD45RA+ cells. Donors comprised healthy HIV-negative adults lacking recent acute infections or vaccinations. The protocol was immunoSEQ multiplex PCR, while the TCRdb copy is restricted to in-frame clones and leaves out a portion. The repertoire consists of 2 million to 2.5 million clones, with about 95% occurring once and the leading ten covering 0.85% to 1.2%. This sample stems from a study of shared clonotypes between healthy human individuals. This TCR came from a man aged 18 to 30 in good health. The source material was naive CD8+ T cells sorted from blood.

CDR3 region: CASSRDRGLPYEQYF. As DNA, the CDR3 is TGTGCCAGCAGCCGCGACAGGGGGCTCCCCTACGAGCAGTACTTC. The genes are TRBV7-6 and TRBJ2-7; TRBD1 matches 10 bases. The CDR3 length is 15 residues. Per germline, CDR1 SGHVS and CDR2 FNYEAQ. The V and J ends lost 5 bases and 2 bases, in that order; junction bases with no gene match: 6.